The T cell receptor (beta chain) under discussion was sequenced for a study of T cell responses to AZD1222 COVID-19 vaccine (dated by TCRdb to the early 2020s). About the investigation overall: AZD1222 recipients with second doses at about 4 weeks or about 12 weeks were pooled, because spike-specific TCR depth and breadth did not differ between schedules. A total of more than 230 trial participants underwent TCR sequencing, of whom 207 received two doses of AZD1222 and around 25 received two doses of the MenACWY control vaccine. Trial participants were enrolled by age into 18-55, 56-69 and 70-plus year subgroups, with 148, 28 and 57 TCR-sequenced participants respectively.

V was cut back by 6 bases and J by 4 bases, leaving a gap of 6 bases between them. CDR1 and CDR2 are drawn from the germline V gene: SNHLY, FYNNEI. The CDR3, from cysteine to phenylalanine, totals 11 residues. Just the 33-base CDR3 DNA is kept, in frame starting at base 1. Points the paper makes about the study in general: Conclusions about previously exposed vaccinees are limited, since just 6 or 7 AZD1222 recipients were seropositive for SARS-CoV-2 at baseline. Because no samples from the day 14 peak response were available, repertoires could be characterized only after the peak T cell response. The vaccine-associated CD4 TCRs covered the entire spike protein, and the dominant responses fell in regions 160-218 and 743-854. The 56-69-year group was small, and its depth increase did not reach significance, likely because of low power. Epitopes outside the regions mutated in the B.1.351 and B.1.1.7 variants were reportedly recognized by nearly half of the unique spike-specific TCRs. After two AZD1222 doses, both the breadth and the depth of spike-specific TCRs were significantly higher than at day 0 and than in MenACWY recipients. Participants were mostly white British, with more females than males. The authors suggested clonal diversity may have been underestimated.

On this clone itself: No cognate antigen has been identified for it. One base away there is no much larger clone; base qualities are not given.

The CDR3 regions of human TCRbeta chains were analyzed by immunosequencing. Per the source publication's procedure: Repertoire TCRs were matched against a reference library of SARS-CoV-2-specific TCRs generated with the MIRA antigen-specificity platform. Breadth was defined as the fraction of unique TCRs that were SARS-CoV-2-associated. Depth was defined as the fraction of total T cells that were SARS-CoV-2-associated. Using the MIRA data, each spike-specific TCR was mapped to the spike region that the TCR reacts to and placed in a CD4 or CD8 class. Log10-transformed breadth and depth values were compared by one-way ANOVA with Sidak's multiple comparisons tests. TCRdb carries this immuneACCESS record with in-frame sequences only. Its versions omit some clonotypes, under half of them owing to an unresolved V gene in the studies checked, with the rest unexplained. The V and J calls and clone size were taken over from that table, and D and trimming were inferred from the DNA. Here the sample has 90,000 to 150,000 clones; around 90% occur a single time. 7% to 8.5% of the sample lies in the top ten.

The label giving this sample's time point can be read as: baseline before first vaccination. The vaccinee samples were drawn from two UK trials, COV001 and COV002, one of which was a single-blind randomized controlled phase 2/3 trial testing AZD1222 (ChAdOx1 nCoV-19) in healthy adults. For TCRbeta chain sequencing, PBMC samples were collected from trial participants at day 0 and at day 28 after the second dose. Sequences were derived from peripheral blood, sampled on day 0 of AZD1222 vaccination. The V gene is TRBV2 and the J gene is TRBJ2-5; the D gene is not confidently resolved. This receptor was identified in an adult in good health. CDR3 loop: CASSPGETQYF. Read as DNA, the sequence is TGTGCCAGCAGCCCCGGAGAGACCCAGTACTTC.